These T cell receptor beta chains were read from a single sample in a study of shared clonotypes between healthy human individuals. Sequencing was performed with immunoSEQ multiplex PCR; in TCRdb, only in-frame clones are kept and a portion is missing. Among about 2.3 million clones listed, approximately 93% were seen once. Sequencing used naive CD4+ T cells from PBMCs. These receptors were obtained from a man aged 18 to 29 in good health. Some clones in this sample may be carry-over from other donors' samples. Each CDR3 is given with its conserved first and last residue. D genes are given only for firm matches. Clone size appears in some rows only: once, few, many, or a class for an expanded clone.

-	TRBJ1-5	-	TRBV6-6	TGTGCCAGCGAATCCCAGGTTCCTAATCAGCCCCAGCATTTT	CASESQVPNQPQHF
-	TRBJ2-7	-	TRBV11-2	TGTGCCAGCAGCTTCTCCTACAGGGACTACGAGCAGTACTTC	CASSFSYRDYEQYF
-	TRBJ2-1	-	TRBV7-9	TGTGCCAGCAGCTTAGCTTCTCTAGCGACGGGCAATGAGCAGTTCTTC	CASSLASLATGNEQFF
-	TRBJ1-2	-	TRBV6-4	TGTGCCAGCAGTGAAGGCGCAGGGACTCCCGGCTACACCTTC	CASSEGAGTPGYTF
-	TRBJ1-1	-	TRBV5-4	TGTGCCAGCAGCTTGAACGGGGGCCGGAACACTGAAGCTTTCTTT	CASSLNGGRNTEAFF
-	TRBJ2-2	-	TRBV29-1	TGCAGCGTGGGACATCCGAACACCGGGGAGCTGTTTTTT	CSVGHPNTGELFF
-	TRBJ2-1	TRBD2	TRBV28	TGTGCCAGCAGAACACCTACTAGCGGGATCAACAATGAGCAGTTCTTC	CASRTPTSGINNEQFF
-	TRBJ2-5	-	TRBV9	TGTGCCAGCAGCGTAGATTCCAGCGCGACCGGGGCCCAGTACTTC	CASSVDSSATGAQYF
once	TRBJ1-1	TRBD1	TRBV18	TGTGCCAGCTCATACCGGGACAGGAACACTGAAGCTTTCTTT	CASSYRDRNTEAFF
-	TRBJ2-7	TRBD1	TRBV5-5	TGTGCCAGCAGCTTCAGGACAGGGTTGGACGAGCAGTACTTC	CASSFRTGLDEQYF
once	TRBJ1-3	-	TRBV19	TGTGCCAGTAGTAGGGGTAGCTCTGGAAACACCATATATTTT	CASSRGSSGNTIYF
-	TRBJ1-3	-	TRBV7-8	TGTGCCAGCAGCCCGCGAGCCGGCCGGAGAGGCCTTGTCGAGACAACCATATATTTT	CASSPRAGRRGLVETTIYF
-	TRBJ1-3	-	TRBV30	TGTGCCTCGAGGACGGGAGGCTCTGGAAACACCATATATTTT	CASRTGGSGNTIYF
-	TRBJ2-1	-	TRBV5-1	TGCGCCAGCAGTTTTCAGGGCGGCCTCTCCTACAATGAGCAGTTCTTC	CASSFQGGLSYNEQFF
few	TRBJ1-1	-	TRBV7-9	TGTGCCAGCAGCTTAGACGGTCGGGTCACTGAAGCTTTCTTT	CASSLDGRVTEAFF
-	TRBJ2-5	TRBD1	TRBV25-1	TGTGCCAGCAGTGAATTGCAAGGGGGCTCAGAGACCCAGTACTTC	CASSELQGGSETQYF
-	TRBJ1-2	TRBD1	TRBV5-1	TGCGCCAGCAGCCTGGGACAGGGGGGCGGCTACACCTTC	CASSLGQGGGYTF
-	TRBJ1-6	TRBD1	TRBV2	TGTGCCAGCGGGGACAGGGCTTATAATTCACCCCTCCACTTT	CASGDRAYNSPLHF
-	TRBJ2-7	-	TRBV27	TGTGCCAGCAGTTTATCGGGTAGGGGGGCTTTCGGGTGGGTGCAGTACTTC	CASSLSGRGAFGWVQYF
-	TRBJ2-2	TRBD2	TRBV19	TGTGCCAGTAGTAGCCCAAGCGGGAGGGCGTACACCGGGGAGCTGTTTTTT	CASSSPSGRAYTGELFF
-	TRBJ1-3	TRBD1	TRBV9	TGTGCCAGCAGCGACGGGACAGCGGGGTTCTATTTT	CASSDGTAGFYF
-	TRBJ1-3	-	TRBV5-4	TGTGCCAGCAGCCAACGTACGGCTGGAAACACCATATATTTT	CASSQRTAGNTIYF
once	TRBJ2-7	-	TRBV7-7	TGTGCCAGCAGCTTAATGGAAGGGCTCGGCGAGCAGTACTTC	CASSLMEGLGEQYF
-	TRBJ2-5	TRBD1	TRBV2	TGTGCCAGCATTATTGGACAGGGGGCCGCGGAGACCCAGTACTTC	CASIIGQGAAETQYF
-	TRBJ2-7	TRBD2	TRBV4-1	TGCGCCAGCAGTAAGGGCGTGGAGCGGGGGTACGAGCAGTACTTC	CASSKGVERGYEQYF
-	TRBJ1-2	TRBD1	TRBV29-1	TGCAGCGTGGGACAGGGGAGTAGAGAGCAGGGTAACTATGGCTACACCTTC	CSVGQGSREQGNYGYTF
-	TRBJ2-7	-	TRBV10-3	TGTGCCATCAGGATTGGGGGCAGCTCCTACGAGCAGTACTTC	CAIRIGGSSYEQYF
once	TRBJ2-7	TRBD2	TRBV27	TGTGCCAGCAGTTTAGGGCCGGGACTAGCCCCCTACGAGCAGTACTTC	CASSLGPGLAPYEQYF
-	TRBJ2-7	TRBD1	TRBV9	TGTGCCAGCAGTCTCGAGGGACAGGGGTATTCCTCCTACGAGCAGTACTTC	CASSLEGQGYSSYEQYF
-	TRBJ2-5	-	TRBV7-2	TGTGCCAGCAGCCCTAGCAGGAACCAAGAGACCCAGTACTTC	CASSPSRNQETQYF
-	TRBJ1-4	TRBD1	TRBV5-1	TGCGCCAGCAGCTTACAGGGGGGTAATGAAAAACTGTTTTTT	CASSLQGGNEKLFF
-	TRBJ1-4	-	TRBV7-6	TGTGCCAGCAGCCAAAAGCCACGGGGGCAGTCTGAAAAACTGTTTTTT	CASSQKPRGQSEKLFF
-	TRBJ1-5	-	TRBV19	TGTGCCAGTAGTATAGGGGGGGGCCAGCCCCAGCATTTT	CASSIGGGQPQHF
-	TRBJ2-3	TRBD1	TRBV5-8	TGTGCCAGCAGCTTGGGGACAGGGCCGACAGATACGCAGTATTTT	CASSLGTGPTDTQYF
-	TRBJ1-5	TRBD1	TRBV6-1	TGTGCCAGCAGTCAGGGGGGTGGCAATCAGCCCCAGCATTTT	CASSQGGGNQPQHF
-	TRBJ1-1	-	TRBV5-1	TGCGCCAGCAGCTTGGGATCAGGGTTCACTGAAGCTTTCTTT	CASSLGSGFTEAFF
-	TRBJ2-5	TRBD2	TRBV15	TGTGCCACCAGCAGAGCGCCTAGCGGAGAAGAGACCCAGTACTTC	CATSRAPSGEETQYF
-	TRBJ2-2	-	TRBV9	TGTGCCAGCAGCGTAGACCAGCACCCACGGGGCGGGGAGCTGTTTTTT	CASSVDQHPRGGELFF
-	TRBJ2-3	-	TRBV30	TGTGCCTGGGGGGGGACAGATACGCAGTATTTT	CAWGGTDTQYF
-	TRBJ2-5	TRBD1	TRBV19	TGTGCCAGTAGTGTCCCGGGACAGGGACGAGAAGAGACCCAGTACTTC	CASSVPGQGREETQYF
-	TRBJ1-5	-	TRBV10-1	TGCGCCAGCAGTGGAGGCCATAGGGGTAGCAATCAGCCCCAGCATTTT	CASSGGHRGSNQPQHF
few	TRBJ2-5	-	TRBV7-2	TGTGCCAGCAGCTCCCGAGAAGCTAGCGTGGAGACCCAGTACTTC	CASSSREASVETQYF
-	TRBJ2-3	TRBD2	TRBV28	TGTGCCAGCAGTTTATTTGTCTATCGGGGCGGGAGGCTGGGTACGCAGTATTTT	CASSLFVYRGGRLGTQYF